This T cell receptor (beta chain) was recorded in a study of CD8+ T cells in alopecia areata. Study in general: Among treated patients, oral tofacitinib was administered at 5 to 10 mg twice daily.

Extracted RNA was reverse transcribed into cDNA, the sequencing template. The repertoire was sequenced with immunoSEQ multiplex PCR; TCRdb's copy has only in-frame clones and lacks some. The sample has about 76,000 clones, around 65% seen once. General study results and limits: Clonality in the scalp and expanded CD8+ clones ranked among the top 100 were significantly decreased by tofacitinib.

Treatment in this sample: oral pan-JAK inhibitor, 5-10 mg twice daily. Peripheral blood samples and lesional scalp punch biopsies were obtained from alopecia areata patients. In regard to this clone: Its target is not known.

CDR3 length equals 13 residues. Germline V CDR1 and CDR2: MNHEY, SVGAGI. V dropped 5 bases and J dropped 4 bases, with 11 bases sitting between them. The clonotype was recovered from a human donor with alopecia areata. J is TRBJ1-2 and V is TRBV6-5, with D unresolved. The input for sequencing was CD8+ T cells sorted from blood, taken at week 24, from a patient treated with tofacitinib. The CDR3 protein is CASSPGVGYGYTF. The CDR3 DNA is TGTGCCAGCAGTCCTGGGGTGGGCTATGGCTACACCTTC.